These 21 T cell receptor beta chains originate from one sample sequenced in a study of blood T cell repertoires in COVID-19. Some clones are missing from TCRdb's copy, which holds only in-frame ones; the method was immunoSEQ multiplex PCR. Among fewer than 300,000 clones listed, 80% to 95% were seen once. The specimen sequenced was PBMCs or T cells enriched from blood (not recorded which). The receptors originated from a woman in her thirties who had recovered from COVID-19.

The count of this clone is one. This sequence joins TRBV9 and TRBJ2-2; 9 bases agree with TRBD1. The germline V gene has CDR1 SGDLS and CDR2 YYNGEE. This CDR3 region has 18 residues. V trimming: 3 bases; J trimming: 6 bases; junction bases outside the gene matches: 15. For the CDR3, the DNA is TGTGCCAGCAGCGGGAGGACAGGGGTCACCTTTAGGCCCGGGGAGCTGTTTTTT. This gives the protein CASSGRTGVTFRPGELFF.

This clone has just one count. The rearrangement links TRBV5-4 to TRBJ2-5; 13 bases fit TRBD2. This CDR3 is built from 17 residues. Germline V gene data show CDR1 as SGHNT and CDR2 as YYREEE (reference sequence). Trimming cost V 2 bases and J 4 bases; bases outside gene matches: 8. The CDR3 is CASSLGLAGVWGETQYF. For the CDR3, the DNA is TGTGCCAGCAGCTTAGGACTAGCGGGAGTTTGGGGAGAGACCCAGTACTTC.

This chain connects TRBV11-2 to TRBJ2-3; D ambiguous. The CDR3 spans 16 residues. The germline gives CDR1 SGHAT, CDR2 FQNNGV. Deletions cut 4 bases from V and 6 bases from J, with 20 bases between. The CDR3 region is CASSYSWLRGTDTQYF. CDR3 DNA sequence: TGTGCCAGCAGCTATAGCTGGCTACGAGGTACGGATACGCAGTATTTT.

The chain has TRBV27 and TRBJ1-5; D is possibly TRBD1 (6 bases). CDR3 length: 13 residues. The germline CDR1 and CDR2 sequences are MNHEY and SMNVEV (reference sequence). The V and J ends lost 4 bases and 2 bases respectively, with 6 bases between them. The CDR3 coding sequence is TGTGCCAGCAGTTACAGGGGCAATCAGCCCCAGCATTTT. This sequence encodes CASSYRGNQPQHF.

V and J are TRBV7-3 and TRBJ2-5; maybe TRBD1 (5 bases). The V end was cut by 5 bases, the J end by 0 bases, with 7 bases between. Germline values: CDR1 SGHTA, CDR2 FQGTGA. The CDR3 runs 13 residues. The CDR3 DNA is TGTGCCAGCAGCGCGACAGACCAAGAGACCCAGTACTTC. Its translation: CASSATDQETQYF.

This rearrangement joins TRBV3-1 (or the pseudogene TRBV3-2) to TRBJ2-7; TRBD2 aligns across 8 bases. The CDR3 consists of 19 residues. Germline assignment: CDR1 LGHDT and CDR2 YNNKEL (reference sequence). The J segment lost 2 bases and the V segment lost 1 base, leaving 16 bases of the junction unmatched. The CDR3 region is CASSQVGIAGPQWAYEQYF. The CDR3 DNA sequence: TGTGCCAGCAGCCAAGTCGGGATAGCGGGACCTCAGTGGGCCTACGAGCAGTACTTC.

The chain combines TRBV7-8 with TRBJ1-1, with D possibly matching TRBD1 (5 bases). CDR3 length: 13 residues. In germline, CDR1 is SGHVS, CDR2 FQNEAQ. Trimming stripped 2 bases from V and 7 bases from J, with 11 bases between. This CDR3 reads CASSLLGGDEAFF. The CDR3 DNA reads TGTGCCAGCAGCTTATTGGGAGGGGATGAAGCTTTCTTT.

The V gene is TRBV12-3 or TRBV12-4, the J gene TRBJ2-4; 10 positions match TRBD2. Germline trimming cut 6 bases from V and 7 bases from J; bases unmatched to any gene: 3. The CDR3 consists of 13 residues. The CDR3 loop reads CASRGTSANIQYF. CDR3 coding DNA: TGTGCCAGCAGGGGGACTAGCGCGAACATTCAGTACTTC.

The rearrangement uses TRBV27 and TRBJ1-1; 10 bases match TRBD1. Trimming took 4 bases from V and 1 from J; bases not matched to a gene: 9. Germline CDR1 is MNHEY and CDR2 is SMNVEV (reference sequence). The CDR3 is 17 amino acids. This CDR3 reads CASSSRTGGVSNTEAFF. The CDR3 coding sequence is TGTGCCAGCAGTTCTCGGACAGGGGGAGTCTCGAACACTGAAGCTTTCTTT.

The chain couples TRBV6-2 or TRBV6-3 to TRBJ1-1, with a weak D call TRBD1 (6 bases). V lost 2 bases, J lost 6 bases, and 16 bases lay in between. The germline CDR1 and CDR2 sequences are MNHEY and SVGEGT. The CDR3 is made up of 15 amino acids. The CDR3 DNA is TGTGCCAGCAGTTACACCCTGGACAGCCTTTCTGAAGCTTTCTTT. Translating it yields CASSYTLDSLSEAFF.

This chain links TRBV3-1 (or the pseudogene TRBV3-2) with TRBJ2-1; TRBD2 matches 10 bases. The CDR3 is 16 residues long. From germline, CDR1 is LGHDT and CDR2 YNNKEL (reference sequence). V lost 1 base, J lost 9 bases, and 9 bases stayed unmatched. Here the CDR3 DNA reads TGTGCCAGCAGCCAAGGTTCTAGCGGGAGACAAAGTGAGCAGTTCTTC. Translation: CASSQGSSGRQSEQFF.

The chain carries TRBV19 and TRBJ2-7; D is possibly TRBD1 (6 bases). From germline, CDR1 is LNHDA and CDR2 SQIVND (reference sequence). The V gene lost 5 bases and the J gene lost 2 bases, with 16 bases spanning the gap. This CDR3 is built from 15 residues. Here the CDR3 reads CASSGWSRGPYEQYF. The CDR3 nucleotides are TGTGCCAGTAGTGGTTGGAGCAGGGGCCCCTACGAGCAGTACTTC.

The V gene is TRBV30, the J gene TRBJ2-2; TRBD2 aligns across 8 bases. This CDR3 has 14 residues. The V and J ends lost 2 bases and 3 bases, in that order; junction bases with no gene match: 2. The germline CDR1 and CDR2 sequences are GTSNPN and SVGIG (reference sequence). CDR3 nucleotides: TGTGCCTGGAGTTCTAGCGGGTACACCGGGGAGCTGTTTTTT. This translates into CAWSSSGYTGELFF.

CDR3 in amino acids: CASSQGQGDSKGYTF. In nucleotides, the CDR3 is TGCGCCAGCAGCCAAGGACAGGGAGACTCAAAAGGCTACACCTTC. The chain couples TRBV5-1 to TRBJ1-2; TRBD1 matches 8 bases. V trimming: 4 bases; J trimming: 8 bases; junction bases outside the gene matches: 13. Germline V gives CDR1 SGHRS, CDR2 YFSETQ. The CDR3 is made up of 15 amino acids.

The chain carries TRBV5-5 and TRBJ2-5, with 8 bases aligning to TRBD1. Per germline, CDR1 SGHKS and CDR2 YYEKEE (reference sequence). There are 14 residues in the CDR3. V lost 2 bases to trimming and J lost 4 bases; unmatched junction nucleotides: 4. CDR3 coding DNA: TGTGCCAGCAGCTTAAGCAGGGGGCGAGAGACCCAGTACTTC. As protein: CASSLSRGRETQYF.

This chain connects TRBV10-3 to TRBJ1-2; 9 nucleotides line up with TRBD1. The CDR3 covers 13 residues. Trimming took 6 bases from V and 4 from J; bases not matched to a gene: 3. The germline CDR1 and CDR2 sequences are ENHRY and SYGVKD. The CDR3 DNA is TGTGCCATCAGAGGACAGGGGATCTATGGCTACACCTTC. Translating it yields CAIRGQGIYGYTF.

This rearrangement joins TRBV6-2 or TRBV6-3 to TRBJ2-7, with TRBD2 matching over 12 bases. Germline V gene sequence: CDR1 MNHEY, CDR2 SVGEGT. V shed 4 bases, J shed 5 bases, and the junction held 6 bases outside the gene matches. This CDR3 region has 15 residues. Here the CDR3 DNA reads TGTGCCAGCAGTTTGCTAGCGGGAGGGTTAGACGAGCAGTACTTC. The encoded protein is CASSLLAGGLDEQYF.

This chain joins TRBV4-3 and TRBJ1-1; TRBD1 is a possible D gene (5 bases). The ends were cut back, 3 bases at V and 6 bases at J, with 11 bases in the middle. The CDR3 has 13 amino acids. Germline V lookup: CDR1 LGHNA, CDR2 YSLEER. CDR3 DNA: TGCGCCAGCAGCCAGATTAGGGGCGCTGAAGCTTTCTTT. Its protein is CASSQIRGAEAFF.

The chain uses TRBV7-8 and TRBJ2-1; TRBD2 matches 10 bases. Looked up from germline, CDR1 is SGHVS and CDR2 is FQNEAQ. The junction had 6 bases not matched to a gene; V was cut back by 5 bases and J by 5 bases. The CDR3 runs to 15 residues. Here the CDR3 DNA reads TGTGCCAGCAGCCTAGGACTAGCGGAAAACAATGAGCAGTTCTTC. Translation: CASSLGLAENNEQFF.

The chain links TRBV5-1 to TRBJ2-2; D not certain. CDR3 length: 14 residues. CDR1 SGHRS and CDR2 YFSETQ come from the germline V gene. V lost 1 base to trimming and J lost 6 bases, with 10 bases between them. The CDR3 DNA is TGCGCCAGCAGCTTGATGGCGAGCGCCGGGGAGCTGTTTTTT. This gives the protein CASSLMASAGELFF.

CDR3 protein: CASSFFGRDEQFF. The CDR3 DNA reads TGTGCCAGCAGCTTCTTTGGGAGAGATGAGCAGTTCTTC. The chain recombines TRBV5-6 with TRBJ2-1; D might be TRBD2 (5 bases). Germline-derived CDR1 and CDR2 are SGHDT and YYEEEE. CDR3 length: 13 residues. V shed 2 bases and J shed 8 bases, with 11 bases lying between them.